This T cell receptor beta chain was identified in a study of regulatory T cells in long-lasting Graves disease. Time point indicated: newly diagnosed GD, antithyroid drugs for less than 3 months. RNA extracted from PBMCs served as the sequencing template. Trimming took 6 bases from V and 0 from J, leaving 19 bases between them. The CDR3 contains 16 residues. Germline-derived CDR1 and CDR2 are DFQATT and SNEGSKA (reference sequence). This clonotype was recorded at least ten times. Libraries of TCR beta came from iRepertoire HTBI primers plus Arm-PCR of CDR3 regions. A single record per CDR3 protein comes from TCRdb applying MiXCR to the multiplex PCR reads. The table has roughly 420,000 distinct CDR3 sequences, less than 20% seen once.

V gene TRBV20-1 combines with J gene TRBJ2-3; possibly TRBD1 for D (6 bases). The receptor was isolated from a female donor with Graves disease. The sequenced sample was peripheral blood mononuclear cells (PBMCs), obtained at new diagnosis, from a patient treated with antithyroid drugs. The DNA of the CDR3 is TGCAGTGCGTCCTCCGGACAGACTACTAGCACAGATACGCAGTATTTT. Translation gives CSASSGQTTSTDTQYF.